Listed below are T cell receptor beta chains from one sample, sequenced in a study of cytomegalovirus exposure and HLA in healthy donors. Assay used: immunoSEQ multiplex PCR; TCRdb lists only in-frame clones, some missing. The sample lists under 200,000 clones, roughly 96% seen once, with about 0.89% in the top ten. The sample comprised PBMCs. These receptor sequences come from a woman younger than 30 in good health and CMV-seronegative. Both conserved end residues are part of each CDR3. D genes are given only for firm matches. Size values are once, few and many counts, or a class for expanded clones, and some rows have none.

d_call: .
v_call: TRBV6-5
j_call: TRBJ2-1
clone_size: once
cdr3_nt: TGTGCCAGCAGCGGACAGTTCTTCGAGCAGTTCTTC
cdr3_aa: CASSGQFFEQFF

d_call: .
v_call: TRBV9
j_call: TRBJ2-5
clone_size: .
cdr3_nt: TGTGCCAGCAGCGTAGTCCAGGGAGAGACCCAGTACTTC
cdr3_aa: CASSVVQGETQYF

d_call: .
v_call: TRBV7-2
j_call: TRBJ1-2
clone_size: .
cdr3_nt: TGTGCCAGCAGCTTAAGGTTGGGGTTGGAGGCAGGCTACACCTTC
cdr3_aa: CASSLRLGLEAGYTF

d_call: TRBD1
v_call: TRBV27
j_call: TRBJ1-2
clone_size: few
cdr3_nt: TGTGCCAGCAGAATCGGGACAGGGGGTGGCTACACCTTC
cdr3_aa: CASRIGTGGGYTF

d_call: .
v_call: TRBV12-5
j_call: TRBJ2-2
clone_size: .
cdr3_nt: TGTGCTAGTGGTCCCCCCCCGGAGGTCACCGGGGAGCTGTTTTTT
cdr3_aa: CASGPPPEVTGELFF

d_call: .
v_call: TRBV6-6
j_call: TRBJ2-5
clone_size: .
cdr3_nt: TGTGCCAGCAGTACCCAGGACAGACAAGAGACCCAGTACTTC
cdr3_aa: CASSTQDRQETQYF

d_call: TRBD2
v_call: TRBV10-2
j_call: TRBJ2-1
clone_size: .
cdr3_nt: TGCGCCAGCAGTGAGAGGACTAGCGGGGGGGGATGGGAGCAGTTCTTC
cdr3_aa: CASSERTSGGGWEQFF

d_call: .
v_call: TRBV21-1
j_call: TRBJ2-1
clone_size: .
cdr3_nt: TGTGCCAGCAGCAAAGGGACTAGCGGGGGGCTCTACAATGAGCAGTTCTTC
cdr3_aa: CASSKGTSGGLYNEQFF

d_call: .
v_call: TRBV2
j_call: TRBJ2-2
clone_size: .
cdr3_nt: TGTGCCAGCAGTGGACGGGTAGTCTACACCGGGGAGCTGTTTTTT
cdr3_aa: CASSGRVVYTGELFF

d_call: TRBD2
v_call: TRBV18
j_call: TRBJ2-3
clone_size: .
cdr3_nt: TGTGCCAGCTCACTCGGGACTAGCGGGGCCTCAGATACGCAGTATTTT
cdr3_aa: CASSLGTSGASDTQYF

d_call: .
v_call: TRBV19
j_call: TRBJ2-3
clone_size: .
cdr3_nt: TGTGCCAGTCCGAGGACACGCTACACAGATACGCAGTATTTT
cdr3_aa: CASPRTRYTDTQYF

d_call: .
v_call: TRBV6-1
j_call: TRBJ2-5
clone_size: .
cdr3_nt: TGTGCCAGCATTAACCCCAGGGAGACCCAGTACTTC
cdr3_aa: CASINPRETQYF

d_call: TRBD2
v_call: TRBV13
j_call: TRBJ2-3
clone_size: .
cdr3_nt: TGTGCCAGCAGCCCGTTGGCCGGACTAGTCACAGATACGCAGTATTTT
cdr3_aa: CASSPLAGLVTDTQYF

d_call: .
v_call: TRBV6-4
j_call: TRBJ2-3
clone_size: .
cdr3_nt: TGTGCCAGCAGTGACTCGAAGGCGGAGCCGCAGTATTTT
cdr3_aa: CASSDSKAEPQYF

d_call: TRBD1
v_call: TRBV6-5
j_call: TRBJ1-3
clone_size: .
cdr3_nt: TGTGCCAGCAGTGCGGACAGGGGGGGAAACACCATATATTTT
cdr3_aa: CASSADRGGNTIYF

d_call: TRBD1
v_call: TRBV30
j_call: TRBJ1-6
clone_size: .
cdr3_nt: TGTGCCTGGAGGGACAGGGCAGACTCACCCCTCCACTTT
cdr3_aa: CAWRDRADSPLHF

d_call: TRBD1
v_call: TRBV13
j_call: TRBJ1-5
clone_size: .
cdr3_nt: TGTGCCAGCAGCTTAGGTGGACAGGGAAATCAGCCCCAGCATTTT
cdr3_aa: CASSLGGQGNQPQHF

d_call: .
v_call: TRBV19
j_call: TRBJ1-2
clone_size: .
cdr3_nt: TGTGCCAGTAGTATCCGGCAGGACTATGGCTACACCTTC
cdr3_aa: CASSIRQDYGYTF

d_call: .
v_call: TRBV11-2
j_call: TRBJ2-1
clone_size: .
cdr3_nt: TGTGCCAGCAGCCCCGGGGGTGAGCAGTTCTTC
cdr3_aa: CASSPGGEQFF

d_call: TRBD1
v_call: TRBV25-1
j_call: TRBJ2-2
clone_size: .
cdr3_nt: TGTGCCAGCAGTGACAGGGGGCACACCGGGGAGCTGTTTTTT
cdr3_aa: CASSDRGHTGELFF

d_call: TRBD2
v_call: TRBV2
j_call: TRBJ2-5
clone_size: .
cdr3_nt: TGTGCCAGTCGCGGGGGGGAACAAGAGACCCAGTACTTC
cdr3_aa: CASRGGEQETQYF

d_call: .
v_call: TRBV6-5
j_call: TRBJ2-7
clone_size: .
cdr3_nt: TGTGCCAGCAGTTACTCGGTAAGCGGCGAGCAGTACTTC
cdr3_aa: CASSYSVSGEQYF

d_call: .
v_call: TRBV4-3
j_call: TRBJ2-7
clone_size: .
cdr3_nt: TGCGCCAGCAGCCAAGGGAGACAGTCCTACGAGCAGTACTTC
cdr3_aa: CASSQGRQSYEQYF

d_call: TRBD2
v_call: TRBV6-6
j_call: TRBJ2-7
clone_size: .
cdr3_nt: TGTGCCAGCAGCTCGACTAGCGGAGACTACGAGCAGTACTTC
cdr3_aa: CASSSTSGDYEQYF

d_call: .
v_call: TRBV5-5
j_call: TRBJ2-3
clone_size: .
cdr3_nt: TGTGCCAGCAGCCGAGCACAGGGACGCACAGATACGCAGTATTTT
cdr3_aa: CASSRAQGRTDTQYF

d_call: .
v_call: TRBV30
j_call: TRBJ1-3
clone_size: .
cdr3_nt: TGTGCCTGGAGTGTATTAGGGGGAGCTGGAAACACCATATATTTT
cdr3_aa: CAWSVLGGAGNTIYF

d_call: .
v_call: TRBV7-9
j_call: TRBJ2-6
clone_size: .
cdr3_nt: TGTGCCAGCAGCAGGGACAATTCATTCTCTGGGGCCAACGTCCTGACTTTC
cdr3_aa: CASSRDNSFSGANVLTF

d_call: .
v_call: TRBV5-6
j_call: TRBJ1-1
clone_size: .
cdr3_nt: TGTGCCAGCAGCTTGGCGGTCCTAATCGCTGAAGCTTTCTTT
cdr3_aa: CASSLAVLIAEAFF

d_call: .
v_call: TRBV7-8
j_call: TRBJ1-4
clone_size: .
cdr3_nt: TGTGCCAGCAGCCTAAAAATCAGGGGTGGGATCGCAACTAATGAAAAACTGTTTTTT
cdr3_aa: CASSLKIRGGIATNEKLFF

d_call: .
v_call: TRBV18
j_call: TRBJ2-3
clone_size: .
cdr3_nt: TGTGCCAGTTCTCGTCGTGAGGGCACAGATACGCAGTATTTT
cdr3_aa: CASSRREGTDTQYF

d_call: .
v_call: TRBV4-3
j_call: TRBJ2-3
clone_size: .
cdr3_nt: TGCGCCAGCAGCCAAAAAACAGTGCAAGATACGCAGTATTTT
cdr3_aa: CASSQKTVQDTQYF

d_call: .
v_call: TRBV15
j_call: TRBJ1-1
clone_size: once
cdr3_nt: TGTGCCACCAGCAGAGTCCTGGGGTTTGGGGGGGCTTTCTTT
cdr3_aa: CATSRVLGFGGAFF

d_call: .
v_call: TRBV9
j_call: TRBJ2-3
clone_size: .
cdr3_nt: TGTGCCAGCAGCCCCAGGACAGCTCGCACAGATACGCAGTATTTT
cdr3_aa: CASSPRTARTDTQYF

d_call: .
v_call: TRBV5-1
j_call: TRBJ1-1
clone_size: .
cdr3_nt: TGCGCCAGCAGCTTGGTCGGGCGGGGGACTGAAGCTTTCTTT
cdr3_aa: CASSLVGRGTEAFF

d_call: TRBD1
v_call: TRBV11-2
j_call: TRBJ2-7
clone_size: .
cdr3_nt: TGTGCCAGCAGCCCGGGACAGGGGTCAGAGGAGCAGTACTTC
cdr3_aa: CASSPGQGSEEQYF

d_call: .
v_call: TRBV11-2
j_call: TRBJ1-1
clone_size: .
cdr3_nt: TGTGCCAGCAGCTTATCCGGGGATGAAGCTTTCTTT
cdr3_aa: CASSLSGDEAFF

d_call: TRBD1
v_call: TRBV19
j_call: TRBJ1-6
clone_size: .
cdr3_nt: TGTGCCAGCAATGGGGACAGCATCTATAATTCACCCCTCCACTTT
cdr3_aa: CASNGDSIYNSPLHF

d_call: TRBD1
v_call: TRBV6-5
j_call: TRBJ1-1
clone_size: .
cdr3_nt: TGTGCCAGCAGTTACGGACAGGGGATTCAAGCTTTCTTT
cdr3_aa: CASSYGQGIQAFF

d_call: .
v_call: TRBV5-4
j_call: TRBJ1-2
clone_size: once
cdr3_nt: TGTGCCAGCAGCTTGGATATCTATGGCTACACCTTC
cdr3_aa: CASSLDIYGYTF

d_call: TRBD1
v_call: TRBV4-1
j_call: TRBJ2-7
clone_size: .
cdr3_nt: TGCGCCAGCAGCCAAGACCCGGGACAGGACGAGCAGTACTTC
cdr3_aa: CASSQDPGQDEQYF

d_call: .
v_call: TRBV6-7
j_call: TRBJ2-1
clone_size: .
cdr3_nt: TGTGCCAGCCCGACGGGCAGGGTAAATCGCATAGATGAGCAGTTCTTC
cdr3_aa: CASPTGRVNRIDEQFF

d_call: TRBD1
v_call: TRBV18
j_call: TRBJ1-5
clone_size: .
cdr3_nt: TGTGCCAGCTCACCTGCCCTAACCGGGACAGGGGATCAGCCCCAGCATTTT
cdr3_aa: CASSPALTGTGDQPQHF